This T cell receptor beta chain emerged from a study of cytomegalovirus exposure and HLA in healthy donors. On the study more broadly: From donors who were HLA-typed, an early data release held about 89 million unique TCRs.

The PCR had 60 Vbeta and 13 Jbeta primers. Method: immunoSEQ multiplex PCR; TCRdb's copy keeps in-frame clones and lacks some. The sample contains around 130,000 clones, about two thirds of which appear only once. General study points: It was in a later analysis that TCR association rates were seen to vary by HLA locus, highest for DRB1 and lowest for HLA-C. Most TCR sequences showed up rarely, but some public TCRs showed up in many donors. TCR beta V- and J-gene trimming, according to a later analysis, was linked to a missense DCLRE1C variant.

The sample holds a few counts of this clone. The antigen remains undetermined. Sequencing was performed on PBMCs. The receptor was isolated from a woman between 55 and 75 years old in good health and CMV-seropositive.

CDR3 protein: CASSLGGGGADIADTQYF. DNA for the CDR3: TGCGCCAGCAGCTTGGGAGGCGGGGGGGCTGATATCGCGGATACGCAGTATTTT. The chain employs TRBV5-1 and TRBJ2-3; 9 bases map to TRBD2. After removal of 0 bases from V and 6 bases from J, the junction contained 14 bases not matched to a gene. Per the germline V gene, CDR1 is SGHRS and CDR2 is YFSETQ. The CDR3 runs 18 residues. Full variable domain (outside the CDR3, taken from reference TRBV5-1 and TRBJ2-3): KAGVTQTPRYLIKTRGQQVTLSCSPISGHRSVSWYQQTPGQGLQFLFEYFSETQRNKGNFPGRFSGRQFSNSRSEMNVSTLELGDSALYLCASSLGGGGADIADTQYFGPGTRLTVL.